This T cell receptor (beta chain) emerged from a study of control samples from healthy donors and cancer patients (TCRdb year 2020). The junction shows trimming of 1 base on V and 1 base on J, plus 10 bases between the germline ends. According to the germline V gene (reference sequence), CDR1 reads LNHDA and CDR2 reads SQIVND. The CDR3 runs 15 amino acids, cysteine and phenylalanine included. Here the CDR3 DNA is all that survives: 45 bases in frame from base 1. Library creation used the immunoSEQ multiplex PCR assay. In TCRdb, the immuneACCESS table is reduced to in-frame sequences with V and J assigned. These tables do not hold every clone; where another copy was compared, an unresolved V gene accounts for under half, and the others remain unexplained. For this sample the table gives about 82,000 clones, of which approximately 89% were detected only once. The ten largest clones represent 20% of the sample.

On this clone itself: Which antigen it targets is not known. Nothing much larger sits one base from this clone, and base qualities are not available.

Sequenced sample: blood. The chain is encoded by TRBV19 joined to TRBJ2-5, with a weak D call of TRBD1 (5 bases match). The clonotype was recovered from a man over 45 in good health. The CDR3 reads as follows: CASSIVWGLQETQYF. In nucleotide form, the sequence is TGTGCCAGTAGTATAGTTTGGGGCCTCCAAGAGACCCAGTACTTC. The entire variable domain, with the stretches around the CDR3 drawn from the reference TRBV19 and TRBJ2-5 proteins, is DGGITQSPKYLFRKEGQNVTLSCEQNLNHDAMYWYRQDPGQGLRLIYYSQIVNDFQKGDIAEGYSVSREKKESFPLTVTSAQKNPTAFYLCASSIVWGLQETQYFGPGTRLLVL.